The next 18 T cell receptor beta chains were all read from a single sample in a study of cytomegalovirus exposure and HLA in healthy donors. The PCR was carried out with 60 Vbeta primers and 13 Jbeta primers. Clones were sequenced by immunoSEQ multiplex PCR, and TCRdb holds only the in-frame ones, with some missing. This sample carries fewer than 150,000 clones, around three quarters of them seen once, and the ten largest clones take under 7.5%. Material for sequencing was PBMCs. All receptors derive from a man aged 35 to 55 in good health and CMV-seropositive.

The CDR3 region has the DNA TGCGCCAGCAGCGACGGGTCTAACTACGAGCAGTACTTC. Protein sequence: CASSDGSNYEQYF. This sequence joins TRBV4-3 and TRBJ2-7; D remains ambiguous. The CDR3 is made up of 13 amino acids. Germline V gene data show CDR1 as LGHNA and CDR2 as YSLEER. Between the trimmed V and J ends, which lost 5 bases and 3 bases, there was a span of 11 bases.

The V and J genes are TRBV28 and TRBJ2-1; D not resolved. The length of the CDR3 is 13 residues. V was pared by 7 bases and J by 4 bases, with 11 bases between. Germline V gene data show CDR1 as MDHEN and CDR2 as SYDVKM. The CDR3 region is CASTSTDYNEQFF. The CDR3 region has the DNA TGTGCCAGCACCAGCACAGATTACAATGAGCAGTTCTTC.

This sequence joins TRBV5-1 and TRBJ2-3; a weak D match, TRBD2 (5 bases). The CDR3 extends over 15 amino acids. CDR1 SGHRS and CDR2 YFSETQ come from the germline V gene. V was clipped by 6 bases and J by 3 bases, with 17 bases between them. The CDR3 loop reads CASTALGELTDTQYF. In DNA, the CDR3 is TGCGCCAGCACCGCCCTCGGGGAGTTGACAGATACGCAGTATTTT.

This clone was detected only once. J is TRBJ2-3 and V is TRBV5-1; 12 positions agree with TRBD2. The V gene end was trimmed by 0 bases and the J gene end by 1 base; junction bases not matched to a gene: 9. The germline gives CDR1 SGHRS, CDR2 YFSETQ. The CDR3 has 19 amino acids. The CDR3 DNA is TGCGCCAGCAGCTTGGTGGCTAGCGGGAGGGCCTTAGGCACAGATACGCAGTATTTT. Amino acid sequence: CASSLVASGRALGTDTQYF.

The rearrangement uses TRBV7-9 and TRBJ1-4, with 7 bases identical to TRBD1. The CDR3 loop spans 16 amino acids. CDR1 is SEHNR, CDR2 FQNEAQ, per germline (reference sequence). The V segment lost 2 bases and the J segment 0 bases; nucleotides outside the gene matches: 3. The CDR3 protein is CASSLQGGTTNEKLFF. Written as DNA, the CDR3 is TGTGCCAGCAGCTTACAGGGGGGCACAACTAATGAAAAACTGTTTTTT.

V gene TRBV5-6 combines with J gene TRBJ2-7; 9 bases are a match to TRBD1. The V segment lost 3 bases and the J segment 0 bases; nucleotides outside the gene matches: 10. Germline CDR1 SGHDT, CDR2 YYEEEE. The CDR3 runs to 17 residues. CDR3 in amino acids: CASSSAKTGGGSYEQYF. The DNA of the CDR3 is TGTGCCAGCAGCTCCGCAAAGACAGGGGGTGGCTCCTACGAGCAGTACTTC.

This chain links TRBV19 with TRBJ1-5; D not certain. Trimming removed 1 base from V and 7 bases from J, with 8 bases in between. Germline lookup yields CDR1 LNHDA and CDR2 SQIVND (reference sequence). CDR3 size: 13 residues. The CDR3 sequence is CASSIGGMQPQHF. The CDR3 region has the DNA TGTGCCAGTAGTATAGGAGGGATGCAGCCCCAGCATTTT.

This chain links TRBV18 with TRBJ2-3; 14 bases map to TRBD2. The CDR3 sequence is 16 residues long. V shed 4 bases, J shed 5 bases, and the junction held 5 bases outside the gene matches. In germline, CDR1 is KGHSH, CDR2 LQKENI. The CDR3: CASSRGLAGGRDTQYF. CDR3 coding DNA: TGTGCCAGCTCACGCGGACTAGCGGGGGGCCGAGATACGCAGTATTTT. Full variable domain (missing parts from reference TRBV18 and TRBJ2-3): NAGVMQNPRHLVRRRGQEARLRCSPMKGHSHVYWYRQLPEEGLKFMVYLQKENIIDESGMPKERFSAEFPKEGPSILRIQQVVRGDSAAYFCASSRGLAGGRDTQYFGPGTRLTVL.

The rearrangement links TRBV19 to TRBJ2-5; D perhaps matches TRBD1 (5 bases). The CDR3 runs to 15 residues. The V gene's germline CDR1 is LNHDA and CDR2 SQIVND (reference sequence). The V and J ends lost 0 bases and 1 base respectively, with 9 bases between them. CDR3 loop: CASSIEGTGQETQYF. Here the CDR3 DNA reads TGTGCCAGTAGTATAGAGGGAACAGGCCAAGAGACCCAGTACTTC.

This chain connects TRBV5-4 to TRBJ2-2; the D gene is possibly TRBD1 (6 bases). Germline V gives CDR1 SGHNT, CDR2 YYREEE (reference sequence). Trimming took off 0 bases at V and 0 bases at J, with 12 bases between the two ends. The CDR3 loop spans 17 amino acids. The CDR3: CASSLEAGASNTGELFF. Written as DNA, the CDR3 is TGTGCCAGCAGCTTGGAGGCAGGGGCCTCGAACACCGGGGAGCTGTTTTTT.

The chain combines TRBV27 with TRBJ2-2; a weak D match, TRBD1 (5 bases). This CDR3 has 13 residues. The germline V and J ends were trimmed by 0 bases and 6 bases, with 5 bases remaining between them. The germline gives CDR1 MNHEY, CDR2 SMNVEV (reference sequence). CDR3 protein: CASSLSGAGELFF. CDR3 bases: TGTGCCAGCAGTTTATCAGGGGCCGGGGAGCTGTTTTTT.

CDR3 nucleotide sequence: TGTGCCAGCAGCGCAAGGACAGGGGGGATCCCTAATGAAAAACTGTTTTTT. Amino acids: CASSARTGGIPNEKLFF. The genes are TRBV13 and TRBJ1-4; 10 bases fit TRBD1. This CDR3 comprises 17 residues. V lost 5 bases, J lost 3 bases, and 9 bases stayed unmatched. Germline V gene lookup returns CDR1 PRHDT and CDR2 FYEKMQ (reference sequence).

This rearrangement joins TRBV9 to TRBJ2-6, with TRBD1 identical over 10 bases. Trimming removed 3 bases from V and 0 bases from J; junction bases left unmatched: 3. Germline assignment: CDR1 SGDLS and CDR2 YYNGEE. The CDR3 spans 17 residues. The CDR3 region has the DNA TGTGCCAGCAGCGAGGGACAGGGGAGCTCTGGGGCCAACGTCCTGACTTTC. It specifies CASSEGQGSSGANVLTF.

In its sample, this clone was seen once. The chain uses TRBV5-6 and TRBJ1-5; perhaps TRBD1 as D (6 bases). V was clipped by 2 bases and J by 2 bases, with 14 bases between them. Germline V gene sequence: CDR1 SGHDT, CDR2 YYEEEE. The CDR3 spans 16 residues. The CDR3 is CASSLGGGWGNQPQHF. The CDR3 DNA follows: TGTGCCAGCAGCTTAGGGGGTGGCTGGGGCAATCAGCCCCAGCATTTT. Full variable domain (missing parts from reference TRBV5-6 and TRBJ1-5): DAGVTQSPTHLIKTRGQQVTLRCSPKSGHDTVSWYQQALGQGPQFIFQYYEEEERQRGNFPDRFSGHQFPNYSSELNVNALLLGDSALYLCASSLGGGWGNQPQHFGDGTRLSIL.

The rearrangement joins TRBV28 to TRBJ1-2; D remains ambiguous. The CDR3 loop spans 13 amino acids. Germline V lookup: CDR1 MDHEN, CDR2 SYDVKM. Trimming shortened V by 6 bases and J by 5 bases, and 13 bases separated the two germline ends. The CDR3 spells CASSPERRYGYTF. DNA for the CDR3: TGTGCCAGCAGCCCTGAACGGAGGTATGGCTACACCTTC.

In this sample, this clone turned up once. V and J are TRBV5-6 and TRBJ1-6, with 7 nucleotides matching TRBD1. After removal of 0 bases from V and 9 bases from J, the junction contained 6 bases not matched to a gene. The CDR3 sequence is 15 residues long. Germline CDR1 reads SGHDT; CDR2 reads YYEEEE. The CDR3 bases are TGTGCCAGCAGCTTGGCGGGACAGATGGTTTCACCCCTCCACTTT. This gives the protein CASSLAGQMVSPLHF.

This chain connects TRBV5-6 to TRBJ2-7, with 7 bases lining up with TRBD2. The germline V gene encodes CDR1 SGHDT and CDR2 YYEEEE. This CDR3 comprises 16 residues. The V gene end was trimmed by 3 bases and the J gene end by 3 bases; junction bases not matched to a gene: 12. Written as DNA, the CDR3 is TGTGCCAGCAGCTCTGACCGGGGGGAGTATCTCTACGAGCAGTACTTC. It is translated as CASSSDRGEYLYEQYF.

The rearrangement uses TRBV5-1 and TRBJ2-5; perhaps TRBD2 as D (6 bases). Germline V gives CDR1 SGHRS, CDR2 YFSETQ. The CDR3 has 13 residues. V was clipped by 4 bases and J by 4 bases, with 11 bases between them. The CDR3 DNA is TGCGCCAGCAGCGTGCGGGATGGAGAGACCCAGTACTTC. It codes for CASSVRDGETQYF.